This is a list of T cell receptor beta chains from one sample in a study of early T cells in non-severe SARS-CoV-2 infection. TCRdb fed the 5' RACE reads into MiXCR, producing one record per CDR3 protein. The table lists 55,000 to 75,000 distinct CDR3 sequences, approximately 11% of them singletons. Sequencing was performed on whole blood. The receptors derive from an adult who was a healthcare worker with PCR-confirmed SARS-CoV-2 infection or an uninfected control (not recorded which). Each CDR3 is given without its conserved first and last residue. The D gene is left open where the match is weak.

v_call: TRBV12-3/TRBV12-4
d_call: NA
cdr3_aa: ASSPRQRQY

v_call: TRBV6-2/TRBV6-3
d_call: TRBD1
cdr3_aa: ASSWGTGAYEQY

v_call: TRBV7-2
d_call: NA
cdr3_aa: ASSLVGGAQSPLH

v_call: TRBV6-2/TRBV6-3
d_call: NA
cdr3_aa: ASSPVRADTQY

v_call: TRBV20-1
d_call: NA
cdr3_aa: SALSGQMKGEQY

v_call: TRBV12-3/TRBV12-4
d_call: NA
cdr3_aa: ASSPTSHGANVLT

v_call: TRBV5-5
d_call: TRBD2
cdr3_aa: ASSLPGTSGLIPYEQY

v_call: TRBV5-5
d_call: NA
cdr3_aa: ASSSSFVMNTEAF

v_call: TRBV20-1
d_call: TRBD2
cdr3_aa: SARATSGTGNEQF

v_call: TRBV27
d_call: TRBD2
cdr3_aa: ASSWSGRPDTQY

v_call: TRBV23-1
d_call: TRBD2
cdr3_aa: ASSLGLAGAAQETQY

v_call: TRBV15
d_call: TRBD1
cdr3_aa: ATNSGDSNIQY

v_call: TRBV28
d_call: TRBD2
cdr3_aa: VTQGASGYEQY

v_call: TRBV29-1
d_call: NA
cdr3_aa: SAGTVLLETQY

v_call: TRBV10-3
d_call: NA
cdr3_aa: AISESLYEQY

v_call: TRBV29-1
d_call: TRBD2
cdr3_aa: SSGRVNEQF

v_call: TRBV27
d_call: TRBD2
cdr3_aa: ASSRGDEQF

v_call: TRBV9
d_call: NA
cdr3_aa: ASSVRTTGELF

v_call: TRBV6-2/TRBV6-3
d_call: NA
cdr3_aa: ASSRRGQPQH

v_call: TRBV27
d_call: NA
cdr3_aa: ASSLSSGVSYNEQF

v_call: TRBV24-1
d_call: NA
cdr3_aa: ATSEDGTDTQY